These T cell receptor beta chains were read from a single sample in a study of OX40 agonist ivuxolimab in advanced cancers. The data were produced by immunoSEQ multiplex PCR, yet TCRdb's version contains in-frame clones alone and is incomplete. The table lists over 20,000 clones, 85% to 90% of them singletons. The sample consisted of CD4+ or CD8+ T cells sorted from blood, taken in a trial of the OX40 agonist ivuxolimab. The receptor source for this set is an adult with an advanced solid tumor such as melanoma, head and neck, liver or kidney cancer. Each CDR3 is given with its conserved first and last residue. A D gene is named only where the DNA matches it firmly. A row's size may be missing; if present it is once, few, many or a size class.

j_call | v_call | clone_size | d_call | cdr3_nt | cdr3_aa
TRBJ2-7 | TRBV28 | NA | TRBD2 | TGTGCCAGCAGCCCCGGGGTAGCGGGTTCCCGTGAGCAGTACTTC | CASSPGVAGSREQYF
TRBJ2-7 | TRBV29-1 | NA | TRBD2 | TGCAGCGTTGAAGGTGGCGGGGGTTCTAAGGAGCAGTACTTC | CSVEGGGGSKEQYF
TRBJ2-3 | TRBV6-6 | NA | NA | TGTGCCAGCAGTTACACCGGGACTAGCACAGATACGCAGTATTTT | CASSYTGTSTDTQYF
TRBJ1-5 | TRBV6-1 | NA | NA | TGTGCCAGCAGCAGGGGCTATCAGCCCCAGCATTTT | CASSRGYQPQHF
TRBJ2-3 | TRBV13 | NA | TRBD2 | TGTGCCAGCAGGAGGGAGGGCGGGGCAGATACGCAGTATTTT | CASRREGGADTQYF
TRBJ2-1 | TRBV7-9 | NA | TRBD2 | TGTGCCAGCAGCCCTCTTCGGGGGGTAGAATTCAATGAGCAGTTCTTC | CASSPLRGVEFNEQFF
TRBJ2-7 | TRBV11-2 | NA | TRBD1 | TGTGCCAGCAGCTTCGGGACAGGGTCCTACGAGCAGTACTTC | CASSFGTGSYEQYF
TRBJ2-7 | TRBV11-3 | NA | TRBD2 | TGTGCCAGCAGCCGGACTAGCGGTTCCCCAGAGGACGAGCAGTACTTC | CASSRTSGSPEDEQYF
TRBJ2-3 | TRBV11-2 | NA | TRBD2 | TGTGCCAGCAGCTCGACTAGCGGGGGGCTCGTCACAGATACGCAGTATTTT | CASSSTSGGLVTDTQYF
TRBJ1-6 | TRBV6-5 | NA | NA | TGTGCCAGCAGTAACGCTCCGGCAGGGTTTTCACCCCTCCACTTT | CASSNAPAGFSPLHF
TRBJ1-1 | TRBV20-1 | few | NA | TGCAGTGTTGGAGTGAACACTGAAGCTTTCTTT | CSVGVNTEAFF
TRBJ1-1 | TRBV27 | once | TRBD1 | TGTGCCAGCAGTCCTCGGGACAGGGGATTCACTGAAGCTTTCTTT | CASSPRDRGFTEAFF
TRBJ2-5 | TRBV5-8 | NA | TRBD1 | TGTGCCAGCAGCTCCGGACAGGGGTTTGAGACCCAGTACTTC | CASSSGQGFETQYF
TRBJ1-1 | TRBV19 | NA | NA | TGTGCCAGTAGTATTACGGACAGATCCACTGAAGCTTTCTTT | CASSITDRSTEAFF
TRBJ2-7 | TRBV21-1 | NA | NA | TGTGCCAGCCGGACGGGGCGGGAGTTCGAGCAGTACTTC | CASRTGREFEQYF
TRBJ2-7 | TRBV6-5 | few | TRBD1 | TGTGCCAGCAGCCCCGGGACAGGGTTCGAGCAGTACTTC | CASSPGTGFEQYF
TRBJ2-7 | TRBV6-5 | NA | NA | TGTGCCAGCAGTATTGAGGGATACGAGCAGTACTTC | CASSIEGYEQYF
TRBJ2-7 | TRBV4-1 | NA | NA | TGCGCCAGCAGCCCCCCGGCCCGGAACGAGCAGTACTTC | CASSPPARNEQYF
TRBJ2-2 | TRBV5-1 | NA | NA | TGCGCCAGCAGCTTGTGGGGGCCGAGCACCGGGGAGCTGTTTTTT | CASSLWGPSTGELFF
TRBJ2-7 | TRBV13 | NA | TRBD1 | TGTGCCAGCAGCCGAAGGGGACAGTTTCCCTACGAGCAGTACTTC | CASSRRGQFPYEQYF
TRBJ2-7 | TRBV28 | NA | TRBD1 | TGTGCCAGCAGAACAGGGGTAAAAGTCCACGAGCAGTACTTC | CASRTGVKVHEQYF
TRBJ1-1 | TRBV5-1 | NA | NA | TGCGCCAGCAGCCACCTCCAGGGGCCGAACACTGAAGCTTTCTTT | CASSHLQGPNTEAFF
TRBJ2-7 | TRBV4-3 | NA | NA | TGCGCCAGCAGCCAAGGTATAGGACAGTCCTACGAGCAGTACTTC | CASSQGIGQSYEQYF
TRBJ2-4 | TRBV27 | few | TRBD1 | TGTGCCAGCAGTTCAGGGACAGGGGGCTCGAACATTCAGTACTTC | CASSSGTGGSNIQYF
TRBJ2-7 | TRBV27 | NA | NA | TGTGCCAGCTGGGGGGCAGTTAGCTACGAGCAGTACTTC | CASWGAVSYEQYF
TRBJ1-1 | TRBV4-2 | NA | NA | TGTGCCAGCAGCCAGGGAAACACTGAAGCTTTCTTT | CASSQGNTEAFF
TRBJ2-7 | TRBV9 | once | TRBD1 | TGTGCCAGCAGCGGAACAGGGGGCGGAGACGAGCAGTACTTC | CASSGTGGGDEQYF
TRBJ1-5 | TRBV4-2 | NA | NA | TGTGCCAGCAGCCAAGAAGGAACTAGCAATCAGCCCCAGCATTTT | CASSQEGTSNQPQHF
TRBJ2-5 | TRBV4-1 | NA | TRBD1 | TGCGCCAGCAGCCGTTCTGGGACAGGATGGGAGACCCAGTACTTC | CASSRSGTGWETQYF
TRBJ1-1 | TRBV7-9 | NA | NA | TGTGCCAGCACCTGGGTCAGCACTGAAGCTTTCTTT | CASTWVSTEAFF
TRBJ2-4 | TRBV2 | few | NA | TGTGCCAGCAGTGAATGGGGATGGGAAAACATTCAGTACTTC | CASSEWGWENIQYF
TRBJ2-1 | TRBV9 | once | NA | TGTGCCAGCAGCCCCCGGGACGGAGGAAATGAGCAGTTCTTC | CASSPRDGGNEQFF
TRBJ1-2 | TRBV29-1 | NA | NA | TGCAGCGTTGGGGGGACACTCAACTATGGCTACACCTTC | CSVGGTLNYGYTF
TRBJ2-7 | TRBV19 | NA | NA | TGTGCCAGTGGGCAGGGCTACGAGCAGTACTTC | CASGQGYEQYF
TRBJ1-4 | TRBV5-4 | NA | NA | TGTGCCAGCAGCTTGGGGGGGCTTGCTAATGAAAAACTGTTTTTT | CASSLGGLANEKLFF